This T cell receptor (beta chain) was identified in a study of T cells after posttransplantation cyclophosphamide. Profiling relied on immunoSEQ multiplex PCR, and the TCRdb table lists in-frame clones only, not all of them. The sample has over 9,000 clones; roughly 80% are singletons. The CDR3 loop spans 13 amino acids. V lost 3 bases to trimming and J lost 4 bases, with 10 bases between them. Germline lookup yields CDR1 SGHRS and CDR2 YFSETQ. Cyclophosphamide on days +3 and +4 followed busulfan-fludarabine conditioning and a marrow graft. Whole-study findings and limits: Donor CD8+ memory clones often dominated recipient blood repertoires at later times. Skin or GI-infiltrating T cells shared few TRB sequences with blood.

A word on this clone: Its antigen is unknown.

The input for sequencing was PBMCs, taken after allogeneic stem cell transplant with posttransplant cyclophosphamide. The clonotype was recovered from a female patient between 50 and 59 years old who received an allogeneic stem cell transplant from a related donor, was CMV-positive, and had no GVHD. Some T cells may be provided by the graft donor. V gene TRBV5-1 combines with J gene TRBJ1-2; D might be TRBD1 (5 bases). This chain's CDR3 is CASSSTRAYGYTF. CDR3 in DNA: TGCGCCAGCAGCTCGACCAGGGCCTATGGCTACACCTTC.